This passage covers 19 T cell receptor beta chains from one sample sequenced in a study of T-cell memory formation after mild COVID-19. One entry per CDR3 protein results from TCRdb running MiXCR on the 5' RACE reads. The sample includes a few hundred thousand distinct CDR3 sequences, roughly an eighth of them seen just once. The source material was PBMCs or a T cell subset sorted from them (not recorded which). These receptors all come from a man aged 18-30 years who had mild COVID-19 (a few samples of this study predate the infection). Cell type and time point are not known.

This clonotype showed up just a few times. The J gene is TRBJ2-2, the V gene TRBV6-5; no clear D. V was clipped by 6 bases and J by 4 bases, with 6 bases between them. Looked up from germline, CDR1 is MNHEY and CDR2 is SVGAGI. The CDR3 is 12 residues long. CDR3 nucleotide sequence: TGTGCCAGCAGCTGGATCACCGGGGAGCTGTTTTTT. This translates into CASSWITGELFF.

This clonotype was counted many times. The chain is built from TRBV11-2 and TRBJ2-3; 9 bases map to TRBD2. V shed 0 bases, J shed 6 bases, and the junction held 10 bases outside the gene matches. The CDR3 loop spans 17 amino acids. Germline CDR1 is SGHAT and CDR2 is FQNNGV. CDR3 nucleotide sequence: TGTGCCAGCAGCTTAGAGCAGCGGGGGGTCGGGATGGATACGCAGTATTTT. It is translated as CASSLEQRGVGMDTQYF. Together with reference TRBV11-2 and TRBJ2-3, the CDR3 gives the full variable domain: EAGVAQSPRYKIIEKRQSVAFWCNPISGHATLYWYQQILGQGPKLLIQFQNNGVVDDSQLPKDRFSAERLKGVDSTLKIQPAKLEDSAVYLCASSLEQRGVGMDTQYFGPGTRLTVL.

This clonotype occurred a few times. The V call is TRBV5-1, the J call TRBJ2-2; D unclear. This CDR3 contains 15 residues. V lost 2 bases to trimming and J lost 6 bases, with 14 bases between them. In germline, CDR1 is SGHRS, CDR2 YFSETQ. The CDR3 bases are TGCGCCAGCAGCTTTGACTCCCTGGTCTCCGGGGAGCTGTTTTTT. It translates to CASSFDSLVSGELFF.

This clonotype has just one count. In DNA, the CDR3 is TGCGCCAGCAGTCGGTCAGGGCCCTATAGCAATCAGCCCCAGCATTTT. Translation: CASSRSGPYSNQPQHF. The gene calls are TRBV23-1 and TRBJ1-5, with a possible D match to TRBD1 (5 bases). TRBV23-1 belongs to the ORF category, with a function that is uncertain. Trimming took 4 bases from V and 0 from J, leaving 13 bases between them. The CDR3 extends over 16 amino acids.

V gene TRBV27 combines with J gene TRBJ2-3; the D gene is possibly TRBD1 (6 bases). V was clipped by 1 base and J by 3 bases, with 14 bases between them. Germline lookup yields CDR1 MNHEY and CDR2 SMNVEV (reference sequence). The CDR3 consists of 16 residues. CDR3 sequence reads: CASSLWGQRETDTQYF. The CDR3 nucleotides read TGTGCCAGCAGTTTATGGGGGCAAAGGGAAACAGATACGCAGTATTTT.

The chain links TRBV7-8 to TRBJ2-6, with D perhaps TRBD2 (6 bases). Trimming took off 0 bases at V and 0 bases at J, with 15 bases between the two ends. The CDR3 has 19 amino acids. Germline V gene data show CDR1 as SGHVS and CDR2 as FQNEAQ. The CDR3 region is CASSLARGRYTSGANVLTF. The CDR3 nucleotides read TGTGCCAGCAGCTTAGCGCGGGGCAGATACACCTCTGGGGCCAACGTCCTGACTTTC.

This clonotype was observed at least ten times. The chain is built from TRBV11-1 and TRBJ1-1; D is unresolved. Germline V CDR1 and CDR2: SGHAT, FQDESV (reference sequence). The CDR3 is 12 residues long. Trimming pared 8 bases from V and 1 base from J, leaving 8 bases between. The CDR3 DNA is TGTGCCAGCGTCCCGCAGAACACTGAAGCTTTCTTT. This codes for CASVPQNTEAFF.

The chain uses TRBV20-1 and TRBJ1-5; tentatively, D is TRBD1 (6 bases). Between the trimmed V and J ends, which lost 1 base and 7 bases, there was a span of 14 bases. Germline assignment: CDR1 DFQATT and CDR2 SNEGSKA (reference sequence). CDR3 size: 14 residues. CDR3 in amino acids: CSARAREGGQPQHF. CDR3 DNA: TGCAGTGCTAGAGCCCGGGAGGGGGGACAGCCCCAGCATTTT.

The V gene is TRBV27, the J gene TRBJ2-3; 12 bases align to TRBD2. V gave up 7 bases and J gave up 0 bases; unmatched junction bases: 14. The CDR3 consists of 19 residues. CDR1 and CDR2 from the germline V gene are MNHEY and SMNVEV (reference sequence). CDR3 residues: CASKGAPGTSGQSTDTQYF. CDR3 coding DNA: TGTGCCAGCAAGGGAGCTCCGGGGACTAGCGGGCAAAGCACAGATACGCAGTATTTT.

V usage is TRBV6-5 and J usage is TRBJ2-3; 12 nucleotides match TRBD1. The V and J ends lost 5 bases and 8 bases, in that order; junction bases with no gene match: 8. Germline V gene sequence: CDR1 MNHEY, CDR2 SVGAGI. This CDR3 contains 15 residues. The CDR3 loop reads CASSMGTGGAFTQYF. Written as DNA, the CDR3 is TGTGCCAGCAGTATGGGGACAGGGGGCGCGTTTACGCAGTATTTT.

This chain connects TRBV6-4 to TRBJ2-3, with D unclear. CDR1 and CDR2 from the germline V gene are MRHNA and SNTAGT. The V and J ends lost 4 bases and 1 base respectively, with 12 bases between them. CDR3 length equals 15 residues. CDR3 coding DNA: TGTGCCAGCAGTGCCTTCCCCAGTGGCACAGATACGCAGTATTTT. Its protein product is CASSAFPSGTDTQYF.

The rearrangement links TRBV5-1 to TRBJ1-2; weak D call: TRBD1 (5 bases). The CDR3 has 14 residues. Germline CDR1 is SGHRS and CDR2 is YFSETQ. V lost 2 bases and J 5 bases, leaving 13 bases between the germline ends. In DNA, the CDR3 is TGCGCCAGCAGCTTACTAGACAGTGTATATGGCTACACCTTC. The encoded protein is CASSLLDSVYGYTF.

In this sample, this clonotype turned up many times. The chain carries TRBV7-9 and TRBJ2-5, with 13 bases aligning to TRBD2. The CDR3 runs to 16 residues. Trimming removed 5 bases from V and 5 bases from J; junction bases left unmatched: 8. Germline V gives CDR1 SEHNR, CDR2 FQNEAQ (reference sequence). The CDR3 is CASSLGLAGLEETQYF. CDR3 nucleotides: TGTGCCAGCAGCCTGGGACTAGCGGGGTTAGAGGAGACCCAGTACTTC.

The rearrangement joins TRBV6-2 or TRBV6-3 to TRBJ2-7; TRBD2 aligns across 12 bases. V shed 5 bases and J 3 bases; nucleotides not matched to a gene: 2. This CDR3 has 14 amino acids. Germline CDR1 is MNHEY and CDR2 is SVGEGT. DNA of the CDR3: TGTGCCAGCAGTGGACTAGCGGGAAACTACGAGCAGTACTTC. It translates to CASSGLAGNYEQYF.

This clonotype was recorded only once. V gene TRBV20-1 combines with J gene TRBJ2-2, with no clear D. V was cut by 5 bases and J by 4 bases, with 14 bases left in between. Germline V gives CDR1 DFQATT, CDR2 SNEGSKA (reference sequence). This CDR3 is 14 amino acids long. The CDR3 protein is CSASLRETTGELFF. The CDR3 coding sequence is TGCAGTGCTTCCCTACGAGAAACCACCGGGGAGCTGTTTTTT.

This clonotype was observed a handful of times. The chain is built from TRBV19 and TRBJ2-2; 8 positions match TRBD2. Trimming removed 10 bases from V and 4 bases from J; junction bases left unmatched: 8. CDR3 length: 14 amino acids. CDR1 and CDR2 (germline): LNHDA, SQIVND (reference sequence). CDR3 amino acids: CATGGGRGTGELFF. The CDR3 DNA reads TGTGCCACCGGGGGGGGCAGGGGCACCGGGGAGCTGTTTTTT.

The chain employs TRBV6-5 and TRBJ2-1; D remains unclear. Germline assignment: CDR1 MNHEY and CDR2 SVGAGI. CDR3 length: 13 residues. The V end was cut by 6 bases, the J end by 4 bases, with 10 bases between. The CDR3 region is CASSYAEYNEQFF. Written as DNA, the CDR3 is TGTGCCAGCAGCTACGCAGAGTACAATGAGCAGTTCTTC.

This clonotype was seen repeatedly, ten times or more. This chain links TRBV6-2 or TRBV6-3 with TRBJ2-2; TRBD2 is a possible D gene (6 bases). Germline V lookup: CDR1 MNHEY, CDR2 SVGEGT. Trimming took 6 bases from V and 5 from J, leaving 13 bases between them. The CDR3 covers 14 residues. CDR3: CASSTSSETGELFF. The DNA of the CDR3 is TGTGCCAGCAGCACTAGCTCTGAGACCGGGGAGCTGTTTTTT.

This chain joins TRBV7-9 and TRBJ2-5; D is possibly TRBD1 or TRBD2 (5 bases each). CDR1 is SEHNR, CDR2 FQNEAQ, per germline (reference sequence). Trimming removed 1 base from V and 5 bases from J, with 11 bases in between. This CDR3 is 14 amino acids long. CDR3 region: CASSLEGRDETQYF. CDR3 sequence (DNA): TGTGCCAGCAGCTTAGAGGGCAGGGACGAGACCCAGTACTTC. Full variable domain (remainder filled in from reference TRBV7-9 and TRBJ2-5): DTGVSQNPRHKITKRGQNVTFRCDPISEHNRLYWYRQTLGQGPEFLTYFQNEAQLEKSRLLSDRFSAERPKGSFSTLEIQRTEQGDSAMYLCASSLEGRDETQYFGPGTRLLVL.